Listed here are 23 T cell receptor beta chains from one sample, sequenced in a study of OX40 agonist ivuxolimab in advanced cancers. Using immunoSEQ multiplex PCR, the repertoire was profiled, and TCRdb retains in-frame clones only, with some absent. The table records about 81,000 clones, 84% of them present only once. This specimen consisted of CD4+ or CD8+ T cells sorted from blood, obtained in a trial of the OX40 agonist ivuxolimab. The receptors come from an adult with an advanced solid tumor such as melanoma, head and neck, liver or kidney cancer.

The rearrangement links TRBV7-9 to TRBJ1-4; D might be TRBD1 (5 bases). This CDR3 contains 15 residues. Looked up from germline, CDR1 is SEHNR and CDR2 is FQNEAQ (reference sequence). V gave up 5 bases and J gave up 8 bases, with 18 bases separating them. CDR3 nucleotide sequence: TGTGCCAGCAGCCCAAGGAGAACCGAGGGGGAAAAACTGTTTTTT. It specifies CASSPRRTEGEKLFF.

The chain has TRBV27 and TRBJ2-1; 15 bases are a match to TRBD2. Germline assignment: CDR1 MNHEY and CDR2 SMNVEV (reference sequence). J was trimmed by 9 bases and V by 6 bases; bases with no gene match: 3. This CDR3 comprises 14 residues. Written as DNA, the CDR3 is TGTGCCAGCAGCCGGACTAGCGGGAGGGTTGAGCAGTTCTTC. It translates to CASSRTSGRVEQFF.

The rearrangement uses TRBV7-6 and TRBJ2-7, with D perhaps matching TRBD1 or TRBD2 (6 bases each). Trimming removed 1 base at V and 5 bases at J, with 9 bases between. The CDR3 length is 13 residues. Germline V gene lookup returns CDR1 SGHVS and CDR2 FNYEAQ. The CDR3 DNA is TGTGCCAGCAGCTTAGGGGGGGCGAACGAGCAGTACTTC. As protein: CASSLGGANEQYF.

This clone appeared a single time. The chain joins TRBV5-1 to TRBJ1-2, with D possibly being TRBD1 (6 bases). V lost 5 bases to trimming and J lost 5 bases, with 19 bases between them. The CDR3 sequence is 15 residues long. Germline V gives CDR1 SGHRS, CDR2 YFSETQ. The CDR3 DNA reads as TGCGCCAGCAGGATCGGACAGTCCCCGGGGTATGGCTACACCTTC. As protein: CASRIGQSPGYGYTF. Supplemented by reference TRBV5-1 and TRBJ1-2, the full variable domain reads KAGVTQTPRYLIKTRGQQVTLSCSPISGHRSVSWYQQTPGQGLQFLFEYFSETQRNKGNFPGRFSGRQFSNSRSEMNVSTLELGDSALYLCASRIGQSPGYGYTFGSGTRLTVV.

The rearrangement joins TRBV19 to TRBJ2-7; TRBD2 might be the D (6 bases). The ends were cut back, 3 bases at V and 2 bases at J, with 17 bases in the middle. The germline CDR1 and CDR2 sequences are LNHDA and SQIVND (reference sequence). The CDR3 spans 16 residues. CDR3 in amino acids: CASSMRRPSATYEQYF. As DNA, the CDR3 is TGTGCCAGTAGTATGAGGAGGCCTAGCGCTACCTACGAGCAGTACTTC.

Concerning this clone: Other DNA variants within this sample encode the same CDR3. This chain links TRBV7-3 with TRBJ2-3; D unclear. The CDR3 consists of 13 residues. Trimming stripped 3 bases from V and 5 bases from J, with 9 bases between. CDR1 and CDR2 (germline): SGHTA, FQGTGA. In DNA form, the CDR3 reads TGTGCCAGCAGCTTGCGTGAAGGAGATACGCAGTATTTT. Protein: CASSLREGDTQYF.

The chain links TRBV19 to TRBJ1-2, with no clear D. The germline CDR1 and CDR2 sequences are LNHDA and SQIVND (reference sequence). The V end was cut by 7 bases, the J end by 2 bases, with 11 bases between. The length of the CDR3 is 13 residues. Here the CDR3 DNA reads TGTGCCAGTACCTCTCAGGAAAACTATGGCTACACCTTC. As protein: CASTSQENYGYTF.

This chain uses TRBV7-9 with TRBJ1-3, with no clear D. Germline V gene data show CDR1 as SEHNR and CDR2 as FQNEAQ (reference sequence). The V and J ends lost 3 bases and 0 bases respectively, with 3 bases between them. The CDR3 covers 13 residues. The CDR3 nucleotides are TGTGCCAGCAGCTTCCCCTCTGGAAACACCATATATTTT. It translates to CASSFPSGNTIYF. The whole variable domain, filled in from reference TRBV7-9 and TRBJ1-3, reads DTGVSQNPRHKITKRGQNVTFRCDPISEHNRLYWYRQTLGQGPEFLTYFQNEAQLEKSRLLSDRFSAERPKGSFSTLEIQRTEQGDSAMYLCASSFPSGNTIYFGEGSWLTVV.

The chain is built from TRBV2 and TRBJ1-3, with D unresolved. CDR1 and CDR2 from the germline V gene are SNHLY and FYNNEI. The V end lost 5 bases, the J end lost 3 bases, and 5 bases lay between the germline ends. The CDR3 runs 12 residues. CDR3 sequence: CASSLSGNTIYF. As DNA, the CDR3 is TGTGCCAGCAGTCTCAGTGGAAACACCATATATTTT.

The CDR3 here is CASSYAGDYEQYF. The DNA of the CDR3 is TGTGCCAGTAGTTACGCAGGGGACTACGAGCAGTACTTC. The chain employs TRBV19 and TRBJ2-7, with a tentative D call TRBD1 (6 bases). V was pared by 5 bases and J by 3 bases, with 11 bases between. Per germline, CDR1 LNHDA and CDR2 SQIVND (reference sequence). This CDR3 is 13 amino acids long.

This clone was seen only a few times. The chain uses TRBV7-6 and TRBJ1-2, with D possibly being TRBD1 (6 bases). This CDR3 is 13 amino acids long. The germline V and J ends were trimmed by 4 bases and 3 bases, with 9 bases remaining between them. Germline loops: CDR1 SGHVS, CDR2 FNYEAQ. CDR3 residues: CASSSGADYGYTF. The CDR3 coding sequence is TGTGCCAGCAGCTCAGGGGCGGACTATGGCTACACCTTC.

The CDR3 DNA sequence: TGTGCCAGCAGCTACGGACAGAGCTCCTCTGGAAACACCATATATTTT. Translated, it gives CASSYGQSSSGNTIYF. This chain links TRBV7-2 with TRBJ1-3; TRBD1 might be the D (6 bases). Trimming stripped 4 bases from V and 0 bases from J, with 13 bases between. CDR1 is SGHTA and CDR2 is FQGNSA in the germline V gene. The CDR3 has 16 residues.

In this sample, this clone turned up once. The rearrangement links TRBV13 to TRBJ1-5; D gene uncertain. The germline V and J ends were trimmed by 1 base and 3 bases, with 7 bases remaining between them. In germline, CDR1 is PRHDT, CDR2 FYEKMQ (reference sequence). The CDR3 has 14 residues. CDR3 bases: TGTGCCAGCAGCTTAGCCCGAGCCAATCAGCCCCAGCATTTT. Amino acids: CASSLARANQPQHF.

This chain uses TRBV15 with TRBJ1-6; 9 bases line up with TRBD1. The germline CDR1 and CDR2 sequences are LNHNV and YYDKDF (reference sequence). The CDR3 consists of 14 residues. Trimming removed 5 bases from V and 8 bases from J; junction bases left unmatched: 4. Written as DNA, the CDR3 is TGTGCCACCAGCGACACAGGGGGCTATTCACCCCTCCACTTT. Translated: CATSDTGGYSPLHF.

The genes are TRBV7-3 and TRBJ2-5, with 7 positions matching TRBD2. This CDR3 has 13 amino acids. Trimming removed 4 bases from V and 4 bases from J; junction bases left unmatched: 3. The germline CDR1 and CDR2 sequences are SGHTA and FQGTGA. The CDR3 DNA reads TGTGCCAGCAGCTCCGGGAGGTCAGAGACCCAGTACTTC. Translating it yields CASSSGRSETQYF. Supplemented by reference TRBV7-3 and TRBJ2-5, the full variable domain reads GAGVSQTPSNKVTEKGKYVELRCDPISGHTALYWYRQSLGQGPEFLIYFQGTGAADDSGLPNDRFFAVRPEGSVSTLKIQRTERGDSAVYLCASSSGRSETQYFGPGTRLLVL.

The chain uses TRBV14 and TRBJ2-1, with a weak D call TRBD1 (8 bases). V was clipped by 3 bases and J by 11 bases, with 17 bases between them. CDR1 is SGHDN and CDR2 is FVKESK in the germline V gene. The CDR3 is 14 amino acids. CDR3 in amino acids: CASSQSGTGWKQFF. CDR3 in DNA: TGTGCCAGCAGCCAGAGCGGGACAGGTTGGAAGCAGTTCTTC.

The rearrangement uses TRBV9 and TRBJ2-3; 9 bases line up with TRBD2. V lost 0 bases, J lost 6 bases, and 2 bases stayed unmatched. Germline V CDR1 and CDR2: SGDLS, YYNGEE. This CDR3 contains 14 residues. CDR3 nucleotide sequence: TGTGCCAGCAGCGTAGTAGCGGGAGAGGATACGCAGTATTTT. Translation: CASSVVAGEDTQYF.

Regarding this clone: The germline gene is not matched at one end of the junction; a read error may be the cause. The chain uses TRBV5-1 and TRBJ1-5, with D unclear. The CDR3 length is 12 residues. Germline V gene lookup returns CDR1 SGHRS and CDR2 YFSETQ. The CDR3, as DNA: TGCGCCAGCAGTTTGGGAGAGGGACCCCAGCATTTT. Its translation is CASSLGEGPQHF.

The chain is built from TRBV6-5 and TRBJ2-2; unclear D gene. The CDR3 runs to 13 residues. V gave up 4 bases and J gave up 5 bases, with 8 bases separating them. Germline CDR1 and CDR2: MNHEY and SVGAGI. The CDR3 loop reads CASSLSLTGELFF. The DNA of the CDR3 is TGTGCCAGCAGTTTGTCGTTAACCGGGGAGCTGTTTTTT.

The V call is TRBV5-1, the J call TRBJ2-7; maybe TRBD1 (6 bases). Germline lookup yields CDR1 SGHRS and CDR2 YFSETQ. Trimming took 4 bases from V and 5 from J, leaving 13 bases between them. This CDR3 spans 13 amino acids. The CDR3 DNA sequence: TGCGCCAGCAGCAGAGAGACAGGTAACGAGCAGTACGTC. Its translation: CASSRETGNEQYV.

This clone has only one observation. The chain recombines TRBV7-9 with TRBJ2-1; D perhaps matches TRBD1 (5 bases). Per germline, CDR1 SEHNR and CDR2 FQNEAQ (reference sequence). The length of the CDR3 is 17 residues. The V and J ends lost 7 bases and 0 bases respectively, with 19 bases between them. The CDR3 nucleotides read TGTGCCAGCACTCCTCCTGTCTGGGGCAGCTCCTACAATGAGCAGTTCTTC. This translates into CASTPPVWGSSYNEQFF.

Concerning this clone: Compared with germline, one end of the junction differs, possibly owing to a read error. V usage is TRBV9 and J usage is TRBJ1-3; 9 bases are a match to TRBD1. Germline V gives CDR1 SGDLS, CDR2 YYNGEE. The CDR3 length is 13 residues. The CDR3 nucleotides read TGTGCCAGCAGCGTTCAACACCCGGGACAGGGCCCTTTT. Protein product: CASSVQHPGQGPF.

This sequence joins TRBV5-1 and TRBJ2-2; tentative D call: TRBD1 (7 bases). V dropped 1 base and J dropped 4 bases, with 11 bases sitting between them. Germline assignment: CDR1 SGHRS and CDR2 YFSETQ. The CDR3 extends over 15 amino acids. CDR3 nucleotides: TGCGCCAGCAGCTTGCGACAGGGAGGCACCGGGGAGCTGTTTTTT. This codes for CASSLRQGGTGELFF. Filled out from reference TRBV5-1 and TRBJ2-2, the complete variable domain reads KAGVTQTPRYLIKTRGQQVTLSCSPISGHRSVSWYQQTPGQGLQFLFEYFSETQRNKGNFPGRFSGRQFSNSRSEMNVSTLELGDSALYLCASSLRQGGTGELFFGEGSRLTVL.